This passage covers 8 T cell receptor beta chains from one sample sequenced in a study of shared clonotypes between healthy human individuals. The table came from immunoSEQ multiplex PCR; TCRdb's copy has only in-frame clones and leaves some out. Here the sample spans 2 million to 2.5 million clones, approximately 95% being singletons. The sequencing sample was made of naive CD4+ T cells from PBMCs. Indicated subset: CD45RA+ positively selected. Every receptor here comes from a man between 18 and 35 years old in good health. Some clones in this sample may be carry-over from other donors' samples.

This chain joins TRBV10-3 and TRBJ2-3; D is unresolved. Between the trimmed V and J ends, which lost 0 bases and 15 bases, there was a span of 16 bases. Germline V gives CDR1 ENHRY, CDR2 SYGVKD. The CDR3 is 13 residues long. Written as DNA, the CDR3 is TGTGCCATCAGTGAGTCGACTTCTCAGGAGCCTTATTTT. It translates to CAISESTSQEPYF.

V usage is TRBV27 and J usage is TRBJ1-5, with unresolved D. Germline V gene lookup returns CDR1 MNHEY and CDR2 SMNVEV (reference sequence). V was clipped by 0 bases and J by 2 bases, with 8 bases between them. CDR3 size: 15 residues. The CDR3 here is CASSLSAGGNQPQHF. The CDR3 bases are TGTGCCAGCAGTTTATCCGCGGGAGGCAATCAGCCCCAGCATTTT.

V usage is TRBV30 and J usage is TRBJ1-1; no definite D call. The germline CDR1 and CDR2 sequences are GTSNPN and SVGIG (reference sequence). This CDR3 has 11 residues. V was cut by 1 base and J by 11 bases, with 11 bases left in between. DNA for the CDR3: TGTGCCTGGAGTGCAGAAATCGATGCTTTCTTT. Its protein is CAWSAEIDAFF.

The gene calls are TRBV5-1 and TRBJ1-4; weak D call: TRBD1 (5 bases). Germline V gene sequence: CDR1 SGHRS, CDR2 YFSETQ. Trimming took off 0 bases at V and 5 bases at J, with 14 bases between the two ends. The CDR3 length is 16 residues. The CDR3 protein is CASSLEPGWMNEKLFF. Written as DNA, the CDR3 is TGCGCCAGCAGCTTGGAGCCAGGGTGGATGAATGAAAAACTGTTTTTT.

The CDR3 protein is CASSPRPGDSYEQYF. In DNA, the CDR3 is TGCGCCAGCAGTCCACGTCCGGGAGACTCCTACGAGCAGTACTTC. V usage is TRBV5-1 and J usage is TRBJ2-7; maybe TRBD2 (6 bases). This CDR3 is 15 amino acids long. Germline CDR1 and CDR2: SGHRS and YFSETQ. V lost 5 bases and J lost 0, with 15 bases in between.

About this clone itself: The sample carries other DNA sequences with the same CDR3. In DNA, the CDR3 is TGTGCCACCAGCAGGGGCGGGGAGACCCAGTACTTC. It translates to CATSRGGETQYF. The V call is TRBV15, the J call TRBJ2-5, with D tentatively TRBD2 (5 bases). The germline V gene has CDR1 LNHNV and CDR2 YYDKDF (reference sequence). The CDR3 spans 12 residues. The V end lost 3 bases, the J end lost 5 bases, and 7 bases lay between the germline ends. Full variable domain (remainder filled in from reference TRBV15 and TRBJ2-5): DAMVIQNPRYQVTQFGKPVTLSCSQTLNHNVMYWYQQKSSQAPKLLFHYYDKDFNNEADTPDNFQSRRPNTSFCFLDIRSPGLGDTAMYLCATSRGGETQYFGPGTRLLVL.

The V gene is TRBV5-8, the J gene TRBJ2-1; D remains ambiguous. V lost 5 bases, J lost 2 bases, and 14 bases lay in between. The CDR3 extends over 15 amino acids. Germline V gives CDR1 SGHTS, CDR2 YDEGEE. The CDR3: CASRLRLATYNEQFF. The DNA for the CDR3 is TGTGCCAGCAGATTGAGGCTTGCCACCTACAATGAGCAGTTCTTC.

This chain joins TRBV5-1 and TRBJ1-1; possible D gene TRBD1, 5 bases. CDR3 length equals 13 residues. CDR1 SGHRS and CDR2 YFSETQ come from the germline V gene. The V end lost 3 bases, the J end lost 1 base, and 7 bases lay between the germline ends. The CDR3 DNA follows: TGCGCCAGCAGCTGGACAAGGAACACTGAAGCTTTCTTT. Protein: CASSWTRNTEAFF.